This entry lists 23 T cell receptor beta chains sequenced from one sample in a study of OX40 agonist ivuxolimab in advanced cancers. Clones were sequenced by immunoSEQ multiplex PCR, and TCRdb holds only the in-frame ones, with some missing. The profile shows roughly 80,000 clones, around 84% of them singletons. This specimen consisted of CD4+ or CD8+ T cells sorted from blood, obtained in a trial of the OX40 agonist ivuxolimab. The source is an adult with an advanced solid tumor such as melanoma, head and neck, liver or kidney cancer.

The CDR3 DNA is TGTGCCAGCAGTGAACAAACAAGGACTAGCGGGGGGACGGATACGCAGTATTTT. This gives the protein CASSEQTRTSGGTDTQYF. The rearrangement joins TRBV25-1 to TRBJ2-3; 14 positions agree with TRBD2. The CDR3 totals 18 residues. The trim removed 2 bases at V and 6 bases at J, leaving 10 bases unmatched. The germline V gene encodes CDR1 MGHDK and CDR2 SYGVNS.

The chain has TRBV28 and TRBJ2-5; TRBD1 matches at 8 bases. V lost 6 bases, J lost 4 bases, and 10 bases stayed unmatched. Germline-derived CDR1 and CDR2 are MDHEN and SYDVKM. This CDR3 is built from 15 residues. DNA for the CDR3: TGTGCCAGCAGGCCACAGGGGGAGAGCGGAGAGACCCAGTACTTC. Its translation is CASRPQGESGETQYF.

The V gene is TRBV4-1, the J gene TRBJ2-5, with 14 bases matching TRBD2. The V segment lost 1 base and the J segment 5 bases; nucleotides outside the gene matches: 3. CDR1 and CDR2 (germline): MGHRA, YSYEKL. This CDR3 comprises 16 residues. CDR3 protein: CASSQGGLAGVETQYF. DNA for the CDR3: TGCGCCAGCAGCCAAGGGGGACTAGCGGGAGTTGAGACCCAGTACTTC.

V is TRBV7-6 and J is TRBJ2-5, with TRBD1 matching 10 bases. The CDR3 contains 16 residues. V was clipped by 4 bases and J by 4 bases; unmatched bases: 9. Germline loops: CDR1 SGHVS, CDR2 FNYEAQ. The CDR3 loop reads CASSSPLTGGAETQYF. The DNA of the CDR3 is TGTGCCAGCAGCTCCCCATTGACAGGGGGCGCAGAGACCCAGTACTTC.

This chain uses TRBV4-3 with TRBJ2-2, with TRBD2 identical over 7 bases. Trimming removed 4 bases from V and 5 bases from J; junction bases left unmatched: 4. This CDR3 has 14 amino acids. Per the germline V gene, CDR1 is LGHNA and CDR2 is YSLEER. CDR3 nucleotides: TGCGCCAGCAGCCTCATAGCGGGTACCGGGGAGCTGTTTTTT. Translation: CASSLIAGTGELFF.

In DNA form, the CDR3 reads TGTGCCAGCAGCATCCGGGACAGGGTTACCTACGAGCAGTACTTC. Translated, it gives CASSIRDRVTYEQYF. This chain joins TRBV5-8 and TRBJ2-7, with TRBD1 identical over 9 bases. Germline CDR1 SGHTS, CDR2 YDEGEE. This CDR3 spans 15 amino acids. The ends lost 4 bases at V and 2 bases at J; junction bases unmatched: 7.

This sequence joins TRBV11-3 and TRBJ2-2, with D possibly being TRBD2 (7 bases). Germline V lookup: CDR1 SGHNT, CDR2 YENEEA. CDR3 length equals 16 residues. With 5 bases removed from V and 4 bases from J, the gap between germline ends came to 17 bases. CDR3 residues: CASSPLRGAGTGELFF. DNA of the CDR3: TGTGCCAGCAGCCCCCTTCGGGGGGCGGGCACCGGGGAGCTGTTTTTT.

The gene calls are TRBV11-2 and TRBJ2-5; 12 bases align to TRBD2. CDR1 SGHAT and CDR2 FQNNGV come from the germline V gene. V was clipped by 5 bases and J by 7 bases; unmatched bases: 8. The CDR3 has 15 residues. CDR3 region: CASSPSGRAAGTQYF. The CDR3 nucleotides are TGTGCCAGCAGCCCTAGCGGGAGGGCCGCAGGGACCCAGTACTTC.

This sequence joins TRBV27 and TRBJ2-2; D gene ambiguous. Germline lookup yields CDR1 MNHEY and CDR2 SMNVEV (reference sequence). V was cut by 6 bases and J by 1 base, with 9 bases left in between. The CDR3 extends over 14 amino acids. CDR3 coding DNA: TGTGCCAGCAGAAAAGGCCGGAACACCGGGGAGCTGTTTTTT. As protein: CASRKGRNTGELFF.

This chain links TRBV2 with TRBJ2-7; D remains unclear. The V and J ends lost 6 bases and 3 bases respectively, with 12 bases between them. CDR3 size: 13 residues. CDR1 and CDR2 from the germline V gene are SNHLY and FYNNEI. The CDR3 spells CASRDDWVYEQYF. In nucleotides, the CDR3 is TGTGCCAGCAGGGACGACTGGGTCTACGAGCAGTACTTC.

The chain employs TRBV15 and TRBJ2-3; TRBD2 agrees at 9 bases. This CDR3 is built from 15 residues. After removal of 4 bases from V and 2 bases from J, the junction contained 4 bases not matched to a gene. Per germline, CDR1 LNHNV and CDR2 YYDKDF (reference sequence). CDR3 amino acids: CATSTSGANTDTQYF. The CDR3 DNA sequence: TGTGCCACCAGCACTAGCGGGGCTAACACAGATACGCAGTATTTT.

This clone has a single count. V gene TRBV21-1 combines with J gene TRBJ2-7. TRBV21-1 is a recognized pseudogene. There are 14 residues in the CDR3. The CDR3 region has the DNA TGTGCCAGGGTAGTCCCCTATTTCCCCTACGAGCAGTACGTC. Protein: CARVVPYFPYEQYV.

This clone has ten or more counts. The chain combines TRBV5-1 with TRBJ1-5; no clear D gene. Germline values: CDR1 SGHRS, CDR2 YFSETQ. This CDR3 contains 15 residues. The V and J ends lost 1 base and 1 base respectively, with 9 bases between them. The CDR3 bases are TGCGCCAGCAGCTTGATGGGTATCAGCAATCAGCCCCAGCATTTT. Its translation is CASSLMGISNQPQHF.

V gene TRBV2 combines with J gene TRBJ1-5; 7 bases are a match to TRBD1. CDR3 length equals 15 residues. V lost 2 bases and J lost 4; bases outside the gene matches: 5. CDR1 is SNHLY, CDR2 FYNNEI, per germline. In DNA form, the CDR3 reads TGTGCCAGCAGTGAAAGGGGACAGCCTAATCAGCCCCAGCATTTT. It translates to CASSERGQPNQPQHF.

This chain connects TRBV2 to TRBJ1-5; D gene ambiguous. The CDR3 contains 15 residues. V lost 3 bases and J lost 0, with 9 bases in between. Germline CDR1 SNHLY, CDR2 FYNNEI. The CDR3 loop reads CASSEPGYSNQPQHF. DNA of the CDR3: TGTGCCAGCAGTGAGCCAGGCTATAGCAATCAGCCCCAGCATTTT.

This chain uses TRBV11-2 with TRBJ2-2; D is perhaps TRBD1 or TRBD2 (5 bases each). Trimming pared 6 bases from V and 3 bases from J, leaving 14 bases between. This CDR3 is built from 15 residues. Per germline, CDR1 SGHAT and CDR2 FQNNGV. CDR3 sequence: CASSNEGRDTGELFF. DNA of the CDR3: TGTGCCAGCAGTAATGAGGGCAGGGACACCGGGGAGCTGTTTTTT.

This chain joins TRBV29-1 and TRBJ1-2; TRBD1 might be the D (5 bases). The CDR3 extends over 14 amino acids. Trimming shortened V by 1 base and J by 1 base, and 10 bases separated the two germline ends. Germline values: CDR1 SQVTM, CDR2 ANQGSEA. The CDR3 loop reads CSVEGGDSNYGYTF. Here the CDR3 DNA reads TGCAGCGTTGAAGGGGGTGACAGTAACTATGGCTACACCTTC.

This clone showed up just a few times. V and J are TRBV19 and TRBJ1-6; 7 positions match TRBD1. The CDR3 runs to 13 residues. Trimming cost V 7 bases and J 7 bases; bases outside gene matches: 4. Per germline, CDR1 LNHDA and CDR2 SQIVND (reference sequence). The CDR3 DNA sequence: TGTGCCAGTAATAGGGGACAGAATTCACCCCTCCACTTT. It is translated as CASNRGQNSPLHF.

V gene TRBV5-6 combines with J gene TRBJ2-7; D is possibly TRBD2 (5 bases). CDR1 and CDR2 from the germline V gene are SGHDT and YYEEEE. The CDR3 consists of 15 residues. V was cut by 3 bases and J by 3 bases, with 16 bases left in between. CDR3 coding DNA: TGTGCCAGCAGCTCCGGGAAAATCGAGGTCTACGAGCAGTACTTC. Translating gives CASSSGKIEVYEQYF.

This chain links TRBV19 with TRBJ1-4, with TRBD1 matching 9 bases. The germline V gene has CDR1 LNHDA and CDR2 SQIVND (reference sequence). V lost 3 bases and J lost 8; bases outside the gene matches: 13. This CDR3 contains 17 residues. The CDR3 region has the DNA TGTGCCAGTAGTATCCCGGGACAGGGAACAGGGAAGGAAAAACTGTTTTTT. It codes for CASSIPGQGTGKEKLFF.

The chain recombines TRBV28 with TRBJ2-6, with 8 bases identical to TRBD2. V lost 5 bases and J lost 2; bases outside the gene matches: 5. The CDR3 sequence is 16 residues long. The germline V gene has CDR1 MDHEN and CDR2 SYDVKM. The CDR3 loop reads CASSRGGRAGANVLTF. CDR3 nucleotides: TGTGCCAGCAGTCGCGGGGGGCGCGCTGGGGCCAACGTCCTGACTTTC.

The V call is TRBV19, the J call TRBJ1-1; no reliable D call. From germline, CDR1 is LNHDA and CDR2 SQIVND (reference sequence). The CDR3 is 14 amino acids. The V and J ends lost 1 base and 6 bases respectively, with 12 bases between them. The CDR3 sequence: CASSIAAVSAEAFF. CDR3 nucleotides: TGTGCCAGTAGTATAGCCGCCGTTTCCGCTGAAGCTTTCTTT.

This chain uses TRBV19 with TRBJ2-1; D possibly corresponds to TRBD1 (6 bases). Trimming shortened V by 5 bases and J by 4 bases, and 9 bases separated the two germline ends. Looked up from germline, CDR1 is LNHDA and CDR2 is SQIVND (reference sequence). There are 13 residues in the CDR3. CDR3 in DNA: TGTGCCAGTAGTCCTGGACAGTACAATGAGCAGTTCTTC. Translated: CASSPGQYNEQFF.